The clone carrying this T cell receptor (beta chain) was detected only a few times. Its antigen is not known. These data belong to a study of T cells in pancreatic ductal adenocarcinoma. Findings and limits, study-wide: This surgical cohort overrepresents the minority presenting with early-stage disease. Blood clonality (around 0.066) did not differ significantly from tumor (about 0.12). Tumors hold more CD45RO+ effector T cells, which may bias toward lower diversity. Unique clonotypes were approximately 8-fold more numerous in blood than in tumor.

Selected pancreatic ductal adenocarcinoma patients had undergone surgery without neoadjuvant therapy. Clones were read by immunoSEQ multiplex PCR, and TCRdb kept only the in-frame ones, dropping some. Of 4,500 to 7,000 clones listed, approximately 70% are singletons. V gave up 2 bases and J gave up 5 bases; unmatched junction bases: 1. The CDR3 is 13 amino acids. Germline V gene sequence: CDR1 SGDLS, CDR2 YYNGEE. This chain uses TRBV9 with TRBJ1-2, with TRBD1 matching 9 bases. What was sequenced was pancreatic tumor tissue. The TCR comes from a human donor with pancreatic ductal adenocarcinoma. CDR3 DNA: TGTGCCAGCAGCGTGGACAGGGGATATGGCTACACCTTC. This encodes CASSVDRGYGYTF.